A selection of T cell receptor beta chains follows, all from one sample in a study of T cell clusters in autoimmune cytopenias. TCRdb re-analyzed the multiplex PCR reads; it lists each CDR3 protein once, without DNA. This table lists about 3,300 distinct CDR3 sequences. The sample was peripheral blood. These TCRs come from a human donor with an autoimmune cytopenia or autoimmune hepatitis (not recorded which). The CDR3 runs from the conserved cysteine through the conserved F or W. Each record gives: CDR3 protein, V gene, CDR3 length, J gene, clone size. Only part of the rows carry a size: once, few, many, or a class if the clone is expanded.

CDR3: CASSPRGYNQPQHF
V: TRBV27
length: 14
J: TRBJ1-5
size: medium-sized

CDR3: CSVEPGQTYNEQFF
V: TRBV29-1
length: 14
J: TRBJ2-7
size: medium-sized

CDR3: CASGFSYEQYF
V: TRBV19
length: 11
J: TRBJ2-7
size: medium-sized

CDR3: CSVASPGEWGESGELFF
V: TRBV29-1
length: 17
J: TRBJ2-2
size: -

CDR3: CAISGDRQETQYF
V: TRBV6-5
length: 13
J: TRBJ2-5
size: medium-sized

CDR3: CASVDSSYSPLHF
V: TRBV6-2/TRBV6-3
length: 13
J: TRBJ1-6
size: -

CDR3: CASSYPGQGTDTQYF
V: TRBV6-5
length: 15
J: TRBJ2-3
size: large

CDR3: CASTLLQGQGTDTQYF
V: TRBV6-2/TRBV6-3
length: 16
J: TRBJ2-3
size: medium-sized

CDR3: CASTQRGNQPQHF
V: TRBV6-5
length: 13
J: TRBJ1-5
size: -

CDR3: CASSREQSNSPLHF
V: TRBV18
length: 14
J: TRBJ1-6
size: medium-sized

CDR3: CASIDHRGPQHF
V: TRBV6-6
length: 12
J: TRBJ1-5
size: medium-sized

CDR3: CASSYGGGWTNVLTF
V: TRBV6-5
length: 15
J: TRBJ2-6
size: medium-sized

CDR3: CACRQRTGLGYGYTF
V: TRBV5-6
length: 15
J: TRBJ1-2
size: -

CDR3: CASSSRDRNSPLHF
V: TRBV27
length: 14
J: TRBJ1-6
size: large

CDR3: CASSYRAYGYTF
V: TRBV19
length: 12
J: TRBJ1-2
size: -

CDR3: CASRATGSQETQYF
V: TRBV27
length: 14
J: TRBJ2-5
size: medium-sized

CDR3: CASSFRTSNEQFF
V: TRBV5-1
length: 13
J: TRBJ2-1
size: medium-sized

CDR3: CAIAGTGVTGELFF
V: TRBV10-3
length: 14
J: TRBJ2-2
size: medium-sized

CDR3: CASSLAGIGETQYF
V: TRBV5-1
length: 14
J: TRBJ2-5
size: -

CDR3: CSVLDFGLLNTEAFF
V: TRBV29-1
length: 15
J: TRBJ1-1
size: medium-sized

CDR3: CASSQDRDSTGELFF
V: TRBV4-3
length: 15
J: TRBJ2-2
size: -

CDR3: CASRIQGSNTEAFF
V: TRBV27
length: 14
J: TRBJ1-1
size: medium-sized

CDR3: CASSLRTGPYEQYF
V: TRBV6-5
length: 14
J: TRBJ2-7
size: medium-sized

CDR3: CASRDRGRSNIQYF
V: TRBV12-3/TRBV12-4
length: 14
J: TRBJ2-4
size: -

CDR3: CACRDRGSGYTF
V: TRBV27
length: 12
J: TRBJ1-2
size: medium-sized

CDR3: CASSSRGVRGNQPQHF
V: TRBV19
length: 16
J: TRBJ1-5
size: -

CDR3: CASSFRALSEAFF
V: TRBV27
length: 13
J: TRBJ1-1
size: -

CDR3: CAWSVGSGNKARGTQYF
V: TRBV30
length: 17
J: TRBJ2-5
size: medium-sized

CDR3: CASKMTSGLRSYNEQFF
V: TRBV19
length: 17
J: TRBJ2-1
size: -

CDR3: CASSPGAQETQYF
V: TRBV5-4
length: 13
J: TRBJ2-5
size: medium-sized

CDR3: CASSPRLEGTDTQYF
V: TRBV5-4
length: 15
J: TRBJ2-3
size: medium-sized

CDR3: CASSPRPNTDTQYF
V: TRBV18
length: 14
J: TRBJ2-3
size: -

CDR3: CASSLTGTIYEQYF
V: TRBV5-4
length: 14
J: TRBJ2-7
size: medium-sized

CDR3: CATSDIDSYTQYF
V: TRBV24-1
length: 13
J: TRBJ2-3
size: -

CDR3: CASRHPSSGNTIYF
V: TRBV19
length: 14
J: TRBJ1-3
size: -

CDR3: CASSYGGDYGYTF
V: TRBV6-5
length: 13
J: TRBJ1-2
size: medium-sized

CDR3: CSGGFTYEQYF
V: TRBV29-1
length: 11
J: TRBJ2-7
size: large

CDR3: CASSYLPGQGDGYTF
V: TRBV6-5
length: 15
J: TRBJ1-2
size: medium-sized

CDR3: CSVRTGVANTGELFF
V: TRBV29-1
length: 15
J: TRBJ2-2
size: medium-sized

CDR3: CSARGRDSDSPLHF
V: TRBV20-1
length: 14
J: TRBJ1-6
size: -

CDR3: CASTLSANTGELFF
V: TRBV19
length: 14
J: TRBJ2-2
size: medium-sized

CDR3: CASSQDFGVRGSPLHF
V: TRBV4-3
length: 16
J: TRBJ1-6
size: medium-sized

CDR3: CASSHYISPGDTEAFF
V: TRBV6-5
length: 16
J: TRBJ1-1
size: medium-sized

CDR3: CASSSTGGSNYGYTF
V: TRBV27
length: 15
J: TRBJ1-2
size: medium-sized

CDR3: CASIHPTHNYEQYF
V: TRBV28
length: 14
J: TRBJ2-7
size: -

CDR3: CSAQASAQETQYF
V: TRBV20-1
length: 13
J: TRBJ2-5
size: -

CDR3: CSVRAGTGEGYEQYF
V: TRBV29-1
length: 15
J: TRBJ2-7
size: -

CDR3: CASRGQGGYEQYF
V: TRBV19
length: 13
J: TRBJ2-7
size: medium-sized

CDR3: CAWSVGQDENIQYF
V: TRBV30
length: 14
J: TRBJ2-4
size: medium-sized